This T cell receptor beta chain was retrieved from a study of CD8+CD57+ T cells in acquired aplastic anemia. Study in general: For CD4+ cells, healthy donors had an average of approximately 10 million reads.

This CDR3 is built from 15 residues. Trimming at V came to 0 bases and at J to 6 bases, leaving 7 bases not matched to a gene. CDR1 and CDR2 from the germline V gene are MGHDK and SYGVNS. TCR beta VDJ and CDR3 were profiled, and genomic DNA was the template. MiXCR, applied by TCRdb to the reads, yields one record per CDR3 protein. This repertoire shows some 68,000 distinct CDR3 sequences, roughly half found once; its top ten account for 6.5% to 9.5%. A note on this clonotype: Its antigen is unknown.

Study-level points and caveats: Patients had around 28 CD8+ CDR3 sequences in common with controls (the shared set). Researchers reported that CD8+ Simpson's diversity was not significantly different in patients versus controls.

Sequenced sample: sorted CD4+, CD8+, or CD8+CD57+ T cells (not recorded which) from PBMCs. The V gene is TRBV25-1, the J gene TRBJ2-7; 8 bases align to TRBD1. The clonotype comes from a human donor in good health, serving as a control. The CDR3 nucleotides read TGTGCCAGCAGTGAATATCAGGGGGCGAGACGCGAGCAGTACTTC. This sequence encodes CASSEYQGARREQYF.